This TCR beta chain was obtained from a study of shared clonotypes between healthy human individuals. Sequencing was at deep level. Using immunoSEQ multiplex PCR, the repertoire was profiled, and TCRdb retains in-frame clones only, with some absent. Found here are around 2,000,000 clones, about 95% of them singletons; the top ten hold roughly 1.2%. CD45RO-negative, CCR7-positively selected cells formed the naive CD8 fraction, excluding terminally differentiated effector memory CD45RA+ cells. Donors, healthy HIV-negative adults, lacked recent acute infections or vaccinations. Broader study findings: The study generally estimated greater richness for naive than memory subsets. When compared with the clonotypes that were shared by all four sorted-subset donors, the non-shared clonotypes turned out to have lower generation probabilities.

Comment on this clone: Its antigen is not identified. Other DNA sequences in the same sample also yield this CDR3.

Between the trimmed V and J ends, which lost 5 bases and 1 base, there was a span of 5 bases. The CDR3 totals 13 residues. The germline V gene has CDR1 MNHEY and CDR2 SMNVEV (reference sequence). This receptor was identified in a man between 18 and 29 years old in good health. Source material: naive CD8+ T cells sorted from blood. V usage is TRBV27 and J usage is TRBJ2-2; D remains unclear. CDR3 sequence (DNA): TGTGCCAGCAGTAGGCTGAACACCGGGGAGCTGTTTTTT. Its translation: CASSRLNTGELFF.